This T cell receptor beta chain was profiled in a study of T cell changes during pregnancy in multiple sclerosis. Germline V gene data show CDR1 as SGHRS and CDR2 as YFSETQ. The J segment lost 10 bases and the V segment lost 2 bases, leaving 16 bases of the junction unmatched. The CDR3 spans 17 residues. Sequenced by immunoSEQ multiplex PCR; TCRdb stores in-frame clones only, minus some. Of more than 30,000 clones detected, over 85% appear once; the ten largest clones hold approximately 0.6%. This clonotype was obtained from a female donor with multiple sclerosis, enrolled in a pregnancy study. The chain joins TRBV5-1 to TRBJ1-4; the match to TRBD1 covers 8 bases. The source material was CD4+ T cells from peripheral blood mononuclear cells, sampled before pregnancy. CDR3 amino acids: CASSFFPGQALVGKLFF. CDR3 nucleotides: TGCGCCAGCAGCTTTTTCCCGGGACAGGCCCTCGTGGGAAAACTGTTTTTT.